This TCR beta chain was sequenced for a study of cytomegalovirus exposure and HLA in healthy donors. Study conclusions and caveats: V- and J-gene trimming in TCR beta was tied to a missense DCLRE1C variant by an analysis performed later. The availability of immune exposure information extended only to CMV serostatus. A list of approximately 160 TCR beta chains associated with cytomegalovirus was given. A later examination showed that TCR association rates differed by HLA locus, with DRB1 most and HLA-C fewest.

The count of this clone is one. Antigen specificity is unknown. The length of the CDR3 is 13 residues. Per the germline V gene, CDR1 is MNHEY and CDR2 is SVGAGI. Trimming left V 10 bases short and J 3 bases short, with 16 bases between. This PCR relied on a set of 60 Vbeta primers and 13 Jbeta primers. Clones were read by immunoSEQ multiplex PCR, and TCRdb kept only the in-frame ones, dropping some. The sample consists of 150,000 to 200,000 clones, around 79% of them appearing once. This sequence joins TRBV6-5 and TRBJ2-7; D may be TRBD1 (6 bases). Specimen: PBMCs. The source is a man aged 40-55 years in good health and CMV-seropositive. In nucleotides, the CDR3 is TGTGCCACCGGTGGGGGCAAGAACTACGAGCAGTACTTC. Residues: CATGGGKNYEQYF.